This T cell receptor (beta chain) was identified during a study of T cell therapy after organ transplantation. Whole-study context: Therapy products were autologous CMV-specific T cells, peptide-expanded for approximately 14 days. Patients received up to 6 T cell doses every 2 weeks. Study-wide findings and caveats: Post-therapy CD8 clonality change correlated inversely with pretherapy clonality.

Germline CDR1 MNHEY, CDR2 SMNVEV (reference sequence). The CDR3 consists of 12 residues. The V gene lost 8 bases and the J gene lost 0 bases, with 8 bases spanning the gap. Data came from immunoSEQ multiplex PCR; TCRdb stores just in-frame clones and leaves some out. This table holds 44,000 or so clones, 85% to 95% found once. Of note for this clone: Its matching antigen is unknown.

The clonotype was recovered from a human patient who had received a solid organ transplant and had CMV disease. This rearrangement joins TRBV27 to TRBJ2-7, with D unresolved. This specimen was CD8+ T cells from blood, taken before autologous CMV-specific T cell therapy. CDR3 sequence: CASSGSSYEQYF. Written as DNA, the CDR3 is TGTGCCAGCTCCGGAAGCTCCTACGAGCAGTACTTC.